The entry below gives a single T cell receptor beta chain sequence along with its context. A second roughly 7 to 12 cycle PCR used barcoded and J-beta primers. A single record per CDR3 protein comes from TCRdb applying MiXCR to the 5' RACE reads. The sample lists approximately 690,000 distinct CDR3 sequences, around 54% occurring once. Germline V gives CDR1 DFQATT, CDR2 SNEGSKA (reference sequence). CDR3 size: 14 residues. With 5 bases clipped from V and 0 bases from J, the junction kept 3 bases outside the gene matches. This sample was included in a study of blood T cells in healthy people across ages.

This chain uses TRBV20-1 with TRBJ2-1; 8 bases are shared with TRBD1. The specimen sequenced was blood. The receptor comes from a man aged 55-75 years in good health. The CDR3 loop is CSAYGQGSYNEQFF. Here the CDR3 DNA reads TGCAGTGCTTACGGACAGGGCTCCTACAATGAGCAGTTCTTC.